The text below deals with one TCR beta chain. Antigen unknown. The primer mix had 60 Vbeta and 13 Jbeta primers. Assay used: immunoSEQ multiplex PCR; TCRdb lists only in-frame clones, some missing. The sample includes some 150,000 clones, around 79% of them seen just once. This sample is part of a study of cytomegalovirus exposure and HLA in healthy donors. Points from the study as a whole: A missense variant in DCLRE1C was later tied to TCR beta V- and J-gene trimming. Indistinguishability led to the exclusion of some V segments, TRBV6-2 and TRBV6-3 included. Earlier results showed most TCR beta V segments being productive about 90% or about 30% of the time. Accurate predictions that matched the HLA-A and HLA-B alleles of most subjects were reportedly made from TCR beta sequences.

This CDR3 comprises 16 residues. V gave up 4 bases and J gave up 6 bases, with 18 bases separating them. Germline CDR1 reads MNHNS; CDR2 reads SASEGT. This TCR was recovered from a middle-aged woman in good health and CMV-seronegative. Sequenced material: PBMCs. This rearrangement joins TRBV6-1 to TRBJ2-2; D call uncertain. CDR3 sequence (DNA): TGTGCCAGCAGTGTGATCGTGTCAAGTTCGGCCGGGGAGCTGTTTTTT. Translated, it gives CASSVIVSSSAGELFF.